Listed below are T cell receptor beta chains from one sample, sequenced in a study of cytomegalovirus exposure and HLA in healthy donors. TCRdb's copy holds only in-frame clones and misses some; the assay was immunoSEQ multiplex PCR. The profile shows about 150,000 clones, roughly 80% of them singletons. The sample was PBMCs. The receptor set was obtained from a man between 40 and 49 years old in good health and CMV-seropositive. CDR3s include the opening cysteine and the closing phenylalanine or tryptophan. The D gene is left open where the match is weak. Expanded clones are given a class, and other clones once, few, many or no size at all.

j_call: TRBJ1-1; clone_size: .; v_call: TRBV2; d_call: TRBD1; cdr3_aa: CASILTLPGQGTTEAFF; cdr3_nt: TGTGCCAGCATTCTAACCCTGCCGGGACAGGGGACCACTGAAGCTTTCTTT
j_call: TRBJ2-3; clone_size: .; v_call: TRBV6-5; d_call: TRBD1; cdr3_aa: CASRTGGDTQYF; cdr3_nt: TGTGCCAGCAGGACAGGGGGAGATACGCAGTATTTT
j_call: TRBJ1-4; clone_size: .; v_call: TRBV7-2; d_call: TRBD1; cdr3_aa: CASSLVGDSPNEKLFF; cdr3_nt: TGTGCCAGCAGCTTAGTGGGGGACAGTCCTAATGAAAAACTGTTTTTT
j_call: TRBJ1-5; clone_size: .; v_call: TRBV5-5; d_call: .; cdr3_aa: CASSFGDQPQHF; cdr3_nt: TGTGCCAGCAGCTTCGGGGATCAGCCCCAGCATTTT
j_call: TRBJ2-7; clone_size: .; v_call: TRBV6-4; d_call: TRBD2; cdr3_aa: CASSTTRAGMDCEQYF; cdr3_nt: TGTGCCAGCAGTACGACCCGAGCGGGAATGGATTGCGAGCAGTACTTC
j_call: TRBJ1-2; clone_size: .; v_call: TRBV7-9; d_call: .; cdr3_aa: CASSLGQGTGYTF; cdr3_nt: TGTGCCAGCAGCTTAGGCCAGGGGACAGGCTACACCTTC
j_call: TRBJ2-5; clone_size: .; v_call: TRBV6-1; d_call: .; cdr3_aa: CASREAGTPEETQYF; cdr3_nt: TGTGCCAGCAGGGAGGCCGGGACTCCGGAAGAGACCCAGTACTTC
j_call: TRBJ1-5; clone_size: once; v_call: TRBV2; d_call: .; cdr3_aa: CASSETRHLNQPQHF; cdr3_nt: TGTGCCAGCAGTGAAACGCGTCACCTGAATCAGCCCCAGCATTTT
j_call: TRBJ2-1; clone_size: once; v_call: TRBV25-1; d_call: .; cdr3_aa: CASSDLGTGQNNEQFF; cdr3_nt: TGTGCCAGCAGTGACCTCGGTACAGGGCAAAACAATGAGCAGTTCTTC
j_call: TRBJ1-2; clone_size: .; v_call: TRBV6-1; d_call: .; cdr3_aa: CASSENGGELYGYTF; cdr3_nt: TGTGCCAGCAGTGAAAATGGGGGCGAACTCTATGGCTACACCTTC
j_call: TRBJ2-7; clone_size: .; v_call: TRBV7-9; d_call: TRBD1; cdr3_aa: CASSPRTGGYEQYF; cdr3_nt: TGTGCCAGCAGCCCCCGGACAGGGGGCTACGAGCAGTACTTC
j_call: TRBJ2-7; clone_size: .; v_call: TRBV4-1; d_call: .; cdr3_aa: CASSQTEALGLYEQYF; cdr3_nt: TGCGCCAGCAGCCAGACTGAGGCCCTGGGACTCTACGAGCAGTACTTC
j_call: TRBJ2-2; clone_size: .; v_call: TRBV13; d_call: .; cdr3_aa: CASSLTGELFF; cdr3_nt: TGTGCCAGCAGCCTCACCGGGGAGCTGTTTTTT
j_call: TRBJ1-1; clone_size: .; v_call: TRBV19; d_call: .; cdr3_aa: CASSIRDTPGAFF; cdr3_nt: TGTGCCAGTAGTATTCGCGATACCCCTGGAGCTTTCTTT
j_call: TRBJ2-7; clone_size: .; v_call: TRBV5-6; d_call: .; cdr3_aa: CASSLLGVHEQYF; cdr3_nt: TGTGCCAGCAGCCTACTAGGTGTCCACGAGCAGTACTTC
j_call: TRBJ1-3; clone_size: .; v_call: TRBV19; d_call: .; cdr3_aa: CASSFAGNTIYF; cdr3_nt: TGTGCCAGCTCGTTCGCGGGAAACACCATATATTTT
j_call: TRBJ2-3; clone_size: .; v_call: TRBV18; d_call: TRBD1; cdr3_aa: CASSQGQSTDTQYF; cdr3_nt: TGTGCCAGCTCTCAGGGACAGAGCACAGATACGCAGTATTTT
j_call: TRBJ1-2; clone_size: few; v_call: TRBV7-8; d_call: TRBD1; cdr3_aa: CASSLETGGDYGYTF; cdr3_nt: TGTGCCAGCAGCTTAGAGACAGGGGGTGACTATGGCTACACCTTC
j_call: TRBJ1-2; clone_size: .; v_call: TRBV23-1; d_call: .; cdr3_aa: CASRRTEKNNYGYTF; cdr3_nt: TGCGCCAGCCGACGGACAGAGAAAAACAACTATGGCTACACCTTC
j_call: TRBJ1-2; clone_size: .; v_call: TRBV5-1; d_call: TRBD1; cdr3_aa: CASSLGTGGAVYGYTF; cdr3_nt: TGCGCCAGCAGCTTGGGAACAGGGGGCGCAGTATATGGCTACACCTTC